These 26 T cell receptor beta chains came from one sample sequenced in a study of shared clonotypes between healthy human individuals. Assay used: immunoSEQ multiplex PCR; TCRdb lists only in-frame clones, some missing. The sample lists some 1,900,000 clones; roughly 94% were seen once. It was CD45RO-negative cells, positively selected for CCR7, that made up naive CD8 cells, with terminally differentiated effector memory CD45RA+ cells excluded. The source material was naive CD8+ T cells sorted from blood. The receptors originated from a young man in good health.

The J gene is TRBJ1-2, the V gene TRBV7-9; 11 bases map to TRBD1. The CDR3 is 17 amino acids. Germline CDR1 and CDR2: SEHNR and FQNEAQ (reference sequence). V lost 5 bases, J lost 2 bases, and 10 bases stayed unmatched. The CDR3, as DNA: TGTGCCAGCAGCCCCGGGACAGGGGGAGAGGGGAACTATGGCTACACCTTC. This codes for CASSPGTGGEGNYGYTF.

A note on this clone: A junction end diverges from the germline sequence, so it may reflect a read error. The DNA of the CDR3 is TGTGCCAGCAGTTTATCTTTCCGGGGGGACCACTTC. Translated, it gives CASSLSFRGDHF. The chain is built from TRBV28 and TRBJ2-4, with 7 bases fitting TRBD2. Germline values: CDR1 MDHEN, CDR2 SYDVKM. This CDR3 has 12 residues.

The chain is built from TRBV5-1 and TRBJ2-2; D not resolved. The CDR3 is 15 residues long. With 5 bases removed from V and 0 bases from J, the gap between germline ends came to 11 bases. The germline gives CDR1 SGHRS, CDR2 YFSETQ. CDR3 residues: CASRDIFTNTGELFF. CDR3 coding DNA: TGCGCCAGCAGAGACATTTTTACGAACACCGGGGAGCTGTTTTTT.

CDR3 region: CASSHIGGAGGYTEAFF. CDR3 bases: TGCGCCAGCAGCCACATAGGGGGCGCGGGTGGGTACACTGAAGCTTTCTTT. This rearrangement joins TRBV4-1 to TRBJ1-1, with 7 bases lining up with TRBD1. The CDR3 length is 17 residues. V lost 3 bases to trimming and J lost 3 bases; unmatched junction nucleotides: 13. CDR1 is MGHRA, CDR2 YSYEKL, per germline.

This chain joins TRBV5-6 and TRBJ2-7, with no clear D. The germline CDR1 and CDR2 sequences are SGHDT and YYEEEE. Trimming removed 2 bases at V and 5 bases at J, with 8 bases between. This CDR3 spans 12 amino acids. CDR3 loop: CASSFSVNEQYF. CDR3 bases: TGTGCCAGCAGCTTCTCAGTTAACGAGCAGTACTTC.

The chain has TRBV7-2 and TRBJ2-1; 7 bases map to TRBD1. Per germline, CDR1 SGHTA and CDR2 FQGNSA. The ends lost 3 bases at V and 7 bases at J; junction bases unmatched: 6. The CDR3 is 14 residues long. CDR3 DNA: TGTGCCAGCAGCTTGTCGGGACAGACAAATGAGCAGTTCTTC. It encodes CASSLSGQTNEQFF.

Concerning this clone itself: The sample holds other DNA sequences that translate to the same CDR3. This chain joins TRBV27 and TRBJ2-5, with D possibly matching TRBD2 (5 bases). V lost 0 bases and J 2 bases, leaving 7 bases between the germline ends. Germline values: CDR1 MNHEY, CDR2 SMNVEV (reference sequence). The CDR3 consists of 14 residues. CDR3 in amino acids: CASSLSGIQETQYF. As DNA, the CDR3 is TGTGCCAGCAGTTTATCCGGGATTCAAGAGACCCAGTACTTC.

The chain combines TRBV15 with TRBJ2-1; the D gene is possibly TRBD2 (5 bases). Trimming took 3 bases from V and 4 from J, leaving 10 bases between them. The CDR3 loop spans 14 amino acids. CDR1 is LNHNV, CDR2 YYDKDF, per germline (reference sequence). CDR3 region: CATSSLGEYNEQFF. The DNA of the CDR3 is TGTGCCACCAGCAGCCTGGGAGAATACAATGAGCAGTTCTTC.

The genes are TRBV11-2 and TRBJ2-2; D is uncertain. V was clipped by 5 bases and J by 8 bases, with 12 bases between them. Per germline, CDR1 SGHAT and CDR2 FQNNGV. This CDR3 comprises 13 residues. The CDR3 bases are TGTGCCAGCAGCGACGTAACTCAGGGGGAGCTGTTTTTT. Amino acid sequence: CASSDVTQGELFF.

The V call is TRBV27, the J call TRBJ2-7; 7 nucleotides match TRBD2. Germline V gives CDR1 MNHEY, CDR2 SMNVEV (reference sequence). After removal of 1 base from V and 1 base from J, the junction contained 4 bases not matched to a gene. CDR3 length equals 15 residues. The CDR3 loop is CASSLFAGESYEQYF. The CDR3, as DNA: TGTGCCAGCAGTTTATTCGCGGGAGAGTCCTACGAGCAGTACTTC.

The CDR3 spells CAWSVLETDSYNEQFF. The CDR3 region has the DNA TGTGCCTGGAGTGTACTGGAGACAGACTCCTACAATGAGCAGTTCTTC. The V and J genes are TRBV30 and TRBJ2-1, with D perhaps TRBD1 (5 bases). V lost 0 bases and J lost 0, with 12 bases in between. CDR3 length equals 16 residues. Germline V gives CDR1 GTSNPN, CDR2 SVGIG (reference sequence).

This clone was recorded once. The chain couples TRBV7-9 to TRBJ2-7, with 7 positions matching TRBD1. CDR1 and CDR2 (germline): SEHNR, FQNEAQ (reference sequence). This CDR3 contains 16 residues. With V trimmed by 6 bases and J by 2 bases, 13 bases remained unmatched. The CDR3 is CASSSTGTEEAYEQYF. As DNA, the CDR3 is TGTGCCAGCAGTTCCACCGGGACAGAGGAAGCCTACGAGCAGTACTTC. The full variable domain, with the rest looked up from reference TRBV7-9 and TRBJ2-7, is DTGVSQNPRHKITKRGQNVTFRCDPISEHNRLYWYRQTLGQGPEFLTYFQNEAQLEKSRLLSDRFSAERPKGSFSTLEIQRTEQGDSAMYLCASSSTGTEEAYEQYFGPGTRLTVT.

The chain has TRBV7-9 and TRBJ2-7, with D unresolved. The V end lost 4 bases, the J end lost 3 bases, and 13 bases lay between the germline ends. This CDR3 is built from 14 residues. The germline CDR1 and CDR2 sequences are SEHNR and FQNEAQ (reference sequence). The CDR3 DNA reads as TGTGCCAGCAGCTCGACTGGCTCCTACTACGAGCAGTACTTC. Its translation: CASSSTGSYYEQYF.

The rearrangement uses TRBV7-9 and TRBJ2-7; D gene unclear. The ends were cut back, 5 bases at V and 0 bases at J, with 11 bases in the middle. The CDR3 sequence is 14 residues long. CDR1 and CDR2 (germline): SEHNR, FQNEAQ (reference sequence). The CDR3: CASSLVPSSYEQYF. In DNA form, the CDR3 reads TGTGCCAGCAGCCTCGTCCCTAGCTCCTACGAGCAGTACTTC.

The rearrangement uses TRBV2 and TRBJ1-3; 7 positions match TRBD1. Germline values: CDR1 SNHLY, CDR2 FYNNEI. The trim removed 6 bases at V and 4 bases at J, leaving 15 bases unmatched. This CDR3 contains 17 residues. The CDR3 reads CASRNPREGGEGNTIYF. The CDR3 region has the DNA TGTGCCAGCAGGAATCCCCGGGAAGGGGGCGAGGGAAACACCATATATTTT.

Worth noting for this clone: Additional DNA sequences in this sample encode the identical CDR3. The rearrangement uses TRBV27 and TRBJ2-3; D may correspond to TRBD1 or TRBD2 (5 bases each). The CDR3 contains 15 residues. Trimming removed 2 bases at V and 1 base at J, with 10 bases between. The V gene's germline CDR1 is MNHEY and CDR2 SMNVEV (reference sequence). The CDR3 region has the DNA TGTGCCAGCAGTTTAGTCGGGACGGGCACAGATACGCAGTATTTT. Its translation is CASSLVGTGTDTQYF.

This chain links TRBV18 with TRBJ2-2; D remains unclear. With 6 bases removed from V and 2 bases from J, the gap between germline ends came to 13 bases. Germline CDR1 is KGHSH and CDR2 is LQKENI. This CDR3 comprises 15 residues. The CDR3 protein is CASSLPTDNTGELFF. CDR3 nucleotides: TGTGCCAGCTCTCTTCCGACCGACAACACCGGGGAGCTGTTTTTT.

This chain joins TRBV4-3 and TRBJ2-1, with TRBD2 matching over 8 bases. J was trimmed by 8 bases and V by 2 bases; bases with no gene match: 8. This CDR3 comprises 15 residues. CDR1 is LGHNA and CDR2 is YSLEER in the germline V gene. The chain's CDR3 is CASSQLAGFPDEQFF. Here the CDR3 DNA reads TGCGCCAGCAGCCAATTAGCGGGATTCCCCGATGAGCAGTTCTTC.

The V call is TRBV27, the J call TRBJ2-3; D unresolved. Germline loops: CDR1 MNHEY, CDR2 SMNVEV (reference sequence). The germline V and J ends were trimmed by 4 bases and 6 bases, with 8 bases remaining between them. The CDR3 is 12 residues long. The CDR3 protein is CASSSLADTQYF. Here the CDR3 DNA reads TGTGCCAGCAGTTCCCTCGCGGATACGCAGTATTTT.

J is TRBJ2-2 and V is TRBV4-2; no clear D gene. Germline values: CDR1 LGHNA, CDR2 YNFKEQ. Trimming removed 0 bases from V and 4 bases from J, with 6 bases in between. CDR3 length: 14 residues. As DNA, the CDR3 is TGTGCCAGCAGCCAAGATCGAACCACCGGGGAGCTGTTTTTT. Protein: CASSQDRTTGELFF.

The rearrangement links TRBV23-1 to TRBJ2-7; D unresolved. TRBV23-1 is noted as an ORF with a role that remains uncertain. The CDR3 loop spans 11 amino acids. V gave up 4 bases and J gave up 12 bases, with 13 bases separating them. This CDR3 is CASSRDSKGYF. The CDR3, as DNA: TGCGCCAGCAGTCGAGACTCGAAAGGGTACTTC.

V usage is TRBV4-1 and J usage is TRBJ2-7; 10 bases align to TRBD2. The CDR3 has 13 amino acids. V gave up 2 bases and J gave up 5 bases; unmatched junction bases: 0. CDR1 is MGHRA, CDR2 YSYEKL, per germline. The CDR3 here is CASSQLAGDEQYF. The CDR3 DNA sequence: TGCGCCAGCAGCCAACTAGCGGGAGACGAGCAGTACTTC.

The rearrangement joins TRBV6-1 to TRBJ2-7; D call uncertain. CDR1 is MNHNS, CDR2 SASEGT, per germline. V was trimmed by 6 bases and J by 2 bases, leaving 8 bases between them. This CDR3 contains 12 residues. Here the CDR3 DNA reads TGTGCCAGCAGCCGGAAACCCTACGAGCAGTACTTC. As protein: CASSRKPYEQYF.

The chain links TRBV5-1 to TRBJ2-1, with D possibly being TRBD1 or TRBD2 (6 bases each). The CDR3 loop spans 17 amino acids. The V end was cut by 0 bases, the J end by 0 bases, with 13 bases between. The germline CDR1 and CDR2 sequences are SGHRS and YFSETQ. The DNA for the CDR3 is TGCGCCAGCAGCTTGGGAAGGGGGGATAGCTCCTACAATGAGCAGTTCTTC. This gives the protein CASSLGRGDSSYNEQFF.

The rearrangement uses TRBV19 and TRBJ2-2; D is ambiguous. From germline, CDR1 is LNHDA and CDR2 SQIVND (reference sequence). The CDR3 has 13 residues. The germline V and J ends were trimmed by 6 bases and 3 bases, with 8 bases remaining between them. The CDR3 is CASSEVYTGELFF. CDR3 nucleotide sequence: TGTGCCAGTAGCGAGGTGTACACCGGGGAGCTGTTTTTT. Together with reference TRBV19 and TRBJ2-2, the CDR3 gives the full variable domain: DGGITQSPKYLFRKEGQNVTLSCEQNLNHDAMYWYRQDPGQGLRLIYYSQIVNDFQKGDIAEGYSVSREKKESFPLTVTSAQKNPTAFYLCASSEVYTGELFFGEGSRLTVL.

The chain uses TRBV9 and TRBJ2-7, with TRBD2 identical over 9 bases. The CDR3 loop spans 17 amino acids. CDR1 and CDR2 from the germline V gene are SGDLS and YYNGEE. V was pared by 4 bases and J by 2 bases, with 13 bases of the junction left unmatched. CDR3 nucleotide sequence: TGTGCCAGCAGCCCGACTAGCGGAAACCCTATTCCCTACGAGCAGTACTTC. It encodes CASSPTSGNPIPYEQYF.